This TCR beta chain was identified during a study of shared clonotypes between healthy human individuals (dated by TCRdb to about 2020). Context from the whole study: A few men and two women, aged 18 to 49 years, made up the cohort. For each donor, three plates each were used for CD4 naive and CD4 memory, two plates were used for CD8 naive, and one plate was used for CD8 memory. Blood TCR repertoires of about five healthy adults were deeply sequenced to estimate repertoire size and the extent of clonotype sharing between individuals. Each donor's leukapheresis produced roughly between roughly 0.85 and 9.5 billion PBMCs. To increase sequencing depth and limit assay-specific biases, TCR repertoire library preparation and sequencing were carried out by different laboratories using diverse techniques. Results and caveats for the whole study, not just this receptor: Compared with non-shared clonotypes, clonotypes shared by all four sorted-subset donors had higher generation probabilities. Sampling was restricted to blood, and TCR repertoires in tissues likely differ from the TCR repertoires found in blood. Incomplete sequencing was indicated by rarefaction of sorted-subset datasets, despite the large sequencing depth. The genetic and exposure-history diversity represented was limited by the small number of donors. When a few donors were compared, the shared fraction of clonotypes was around 5% for naive CD4, more than 3% for naive CD8, more than 2% for memory CD4, and 0.35% to 0.4% for memory CD8. Pairwise subsampling led to the expectation that sequencing depth would affect the degree of clonotype sharing among donors. Estimated clonotype richness was generally larger for naive than for memory subsets.

CD8 naive samples were CD45RO-negative cells positively selected for CCR7, giving a CD45RA+CCR7+ population that excluded TemRA cells. Healthy HIV-negative adults with no recently reported acute infections or vaccinations were included as donors. All donors were Caucasian adults living in Nashville, Tennessee, USA. Blood was collected by leukapheresis, and PBMCs were isolated by Ficoll-Histopaque density gradient centrifugation and then cryopreserved in liquid nitrogen vapor phase. Analytical flow cytometry was used to check the purity and quantity of every magnetically sorted T cell population. Genomic DNA was isolated from every sorted fraction and measured by UV absorbance on a Nanodrop 2000c. On this clone: There is no known antigen for this receptor. Base qualities are not recorded, but no much larger clone differs from it by a single base.

TCR CDR3 regions were amplified from genomic DNA by multiplex PCR using the deep immunoSEQ assay. Extracted genomic DNA from each cell subset was spread evenly across all wells of several immunoSEQ 96-well plates, with each plate serving as a replicate. For sorted subsets, approximately 200 ng of genomic DNA, equivalent to around 29,000 T cell genomes, went into each replicate PCR. The purified libraries were quantified using a Qubit 3.0 fluorometer, sized with a Bioanalyzer 2100, and then quantified again using the KAPA Library Quantification kit. Each immunoSEQ 96-well plate was sequenced on its own single-read 150-cycle Illumina NextSeq 550 flow cell. The source study handled its data this way. Because only junctional sequences without quality scores were contained in the immunoSEQ output, filtering matching that applied to full-length reads could not be performed. To assign V/J genes and CDR3, sequences were annotated using PyIR, a Python wrapper for IgBLAST v1.9, with IMGT germline references. Any read was removed if the V/J assignment was weak (E-value above 1e-6), the CDR3 was missing, or the read contained stop codons, out-of-frame junctions, or ambiguous translated residues. A V3J clonotype was defined by an identical inferred V gene, J gene, and CDR3 amino acid sequence. The percentage overlap between two repertoires was calculated by dividing the number of shared unique clonotypes by the size of the smaller repertoire. Three approaches were used to assess repertoire richness: RTK rarefaction, the Chao1 estimator, and Recon v2.1 estimates of unobserved clonotypes. OLGA was used to compute generation probabilities for all TCRbeta clonotypes that the gDNA method yielded from a few donors. The immuneACCESS repertoire file appears here via TCRdb, limited to in-frame rearrangements. These files lack a portion of the clones; in checked studies, under half of the deficit traces to unresolved V genes, and the cause of the others is not known. Clone size and V and J calls were adopted from that table, with D and trimming inferred from the DNA. The sample includes about 2 million clones, with over 85% observed a single time. The ten top clones hold 1% to 1.5% of the sample.

Inclusive of the bounding cysteine and phenylalanine, the CDR3 is 14 residues long. This entry keeps only the CDR3 DNA: 42 bases, framed from base 1. V and J are truncated by 3 bases and 9 bases respectively, leaving an intervening sequence of 15 bases. Sequences SGHTA (CDR1) and FQGNSA (CDR2) are obtained from the germline V gene. This receptor was identified in a man aged 18 to 30 in good health. Source material: naive CD8+ T cells sorted from blood. The cell subset or site label on this specimen signifies: CD45RA+CCR7+. The V and J segments used are TRBV7-2 and TRBJ2-1; TRBD2 might be the D gene, on 5 matching bases. At the DNA level, the sequence is TGTGCCAGCAGCTTTACTAGTTCCCTTGGTGAGCAGTTCTTC. The translation is CASSFTSSLGEQFF.